The 32 T cell receptor beta chains listed next were all sequenced from one sample in a study of ipilimumab plus nivolumab after autologous stem cell transplantation (dated by TCRdb to about 2021). Receptor libraries were prepared by the immunoSEQ multiplex PCR assay. The table comes from immuneACCESS by way of TCRdb, which keeps in-frame sequences with V and J called. Part of the clones is missing from these tables; in studies checked, under half for an unresolved V gene and the rest for unknown reasons. The sample has around 15,000 clones on record, 80% to 85% of them singletons. The ten largest clones add up to roughly 24% of the sample. The material was PBMCs, obtained in a trial of ipilimumab plus nivolumab as post-transplant consolidation. All receptors come from a male donor with diffuse large B-cell lymphoma.

The V gene is TRBV2, the J gene TRBJ2-1; D gene unclear. The CDR3 consists of 14 residues. V lost 0 bases, J lost 10 bases, and 13 bases lay in between. Germline lookup yields CDR1 SNHLY and CDR2 FYNNEI. The DNA of the CDR3 is TGTGCCAGCAGTGAAGCTGGGCCCGGACGCGAGCAGTTCTTC. As protein: CASSEAGPGREQFF.

The V gene is TRBV27, the J gene TRBJ1-4, with D unclear. The CDR3 consists of 14 residues. The V gene lost 0 bases and the J gene lost 10 bases, with 12 bases spanning the gap. From germline, CDR1 is MNHEY and CDR2 SMNVEV (reference sequence). The DNA of the CDR3 is TGTGCCAGCAGTTTATCGAGCGCGACGGTAAAACTGTTTTTT. Its translation is CASSLSSATVKLFF.

The V gene is TRBV7-9, the J gene TRBJ1-6; the D gene is possibly TRBD1 (6 bases). The CDR3 sequence is 15 residues long. CDR1 and CDR2 (germline): SEHNR, FQNEAQ (reference sequence). Trimming stripped 2 bases from V and 6 bases from J, with 11 bases between. The CDR3 sequence is CASSLRGAANSPLHF. The CDR3, as DNA: TGTGCCAGCAGCTTAAGGGGGGCGGCTAATTCACCCCTCCACTTT.

J is TRBJ1-2 and V is TRBV28, with 10 positions matching TRBD1. CDR3 length: 18 residues. Per the germline V gene, CDR1 is MDHEN and CDR2 is SYDVKM. V shed 2 bases, J shed 3 bases, and the junction held 12 bases outside the gene matches. This chain's CDR3 is CASSLLVQLGTGDYGYTF. CDR3 coding DNA: TGTGCCAGCAGTTTACTCGTCCAACTCGGGACAGGGGACTATGGCTACACCTTC.

V and J are TRBV7-9 and TRBJ2-3; 9 bases are shared with TRBD2. J lost 1 base, V lost 4 bases, and 6 bases had no gene match. This CDR3 is 16 amino acids long. CDR1 is SEHNR and CDR2 is FQNEAQ in the germline V gene (reference sequence). CDR3 sequence (DNA): TGTGCCAGCAGCTCCGGACTAGCGCTACGCACAGATACGCAGTATTTT. Translation gives CASSSGLALRTDTQYF.

The V gene is TRBV19, the J gene TRBJ1-2; D call uncertain. The CDR3 runs 13 residues. V dropped 7 bases and J dropped 1 base, with 10 bases sitting between them. Germline CDR1 reads LNHDA; CDR2 reads SQIVND (reference sequence). The CDR3 DNA sequence: TGTGCCAGTACCACTCGACGTAACTATGGCTACACCTTC. The encoded protein is CASTTRRNYGYTF.

This rearrangement joins TRBV7-9 to TRBJ1-4; D is possibly TRBD1 (6 bases). This CDR3 is 14 amino acids long. The V end was cut by 3 bases, the J end by 10 bases, with 15 bases between. Germline V lookup: CDR1 SEHNR, CDR2 FQNEAQ (reference sequence). The CDR3 nucleotides are TGTGCCAGCAGCTTTGGGGATAGGGGGATAAAACTGTTTTTT. It is translated as CASSFGDRGIKLFF.

The chain carries TRBV18 and TRBJ1-3, with 7 bases identical to TRBD1. The trim removed 3 bases at V and 0 bases at J, leaving 2 bases unmatched. This CDR3 spans 15 amino acids. Germline CDR1 and CDR2: KGHSH and LQKENI. The CDR3 DNA is TGTGCCAGCTCACCCTGGGACAGCTCTGGAAACACCATATATTTT. Translated, it gives CASSPWDSSGNTIYF.

The genes are TRBV5-8 and TRBJ1-4; possible D gene TRBD1, 6 bases. Trimming removed 4 bases at V and 0 bases at J, with 16 bases between. CDR1 and CDR2 (germline): SGHTS, YDEGEE. This CDR3 has 17 amino acids. CDR3 residues: CASSPGDRITTNEKLFF. The CDR3 DNA sequence: TGTGCCAGCAGCCCGGGAGACAGGATAACAACTAATGAAAAACTGTTTTTT. The full variable domain, in which reference TRBV5-8 and TRBJ1-4 provide the parts outside the CDR3, is EAGVTQSPTHLIKTRGQQATLRCSPISGHTSVYWYQQALGLGLQFLLWYDEGEERNRGNFPPRFSGRQFPNYSSELNVNALELEDSALYLCASSPGDRITTNEKLFFGSGTQLSVL.

The chain employs TRBV5-1 and TRBJ1-1, with 7 bases fitting TRBD1. After removal of 2 bases from V and 0 bases from J, the junction contained 7 bases not matched to a gene. There are 16 residues in the CDR3. Germline CDR1 and CDR2: SGHRS and YFSETQ. The CDR3 DNA follows: TGCGCCAGCAGCTTAGCAACACAGGGGATGAACACTGAAGCTTTCTTT. Translated: CASSLATQGMNTEAFF. Supplemented by reference TRBV5-1 and TRBJ1-1, the full variable domain reads KAGVTQTPRYLIKTRGQQVTLSCSPISGHRSVSWYQQTPGQGLQFLFEYFSETQRNKGNFPGRFSGRQFSNSRSEMNVSTLELGDSALYLCASSLATQGMNTEAFFGQGTRLTVV.

The chain's CDR3 is CASSVSRDWDSYEQYF. DNA for the CDR3: TGTGCCAGCAGTGTTTCTCGGGACTGGGACTCCTACGAGCAGTACTTC. The genes are TRBV2 and TRBJ2-5; possible D gene TRBD2, 6 bases. The J call is uncertain, as TRBJ2-7 better fits the DNA end. CDR3 length equals 16 residues. Germline V lookup: CDR1 SNHLY, CDR2 FYNNEI.

The chain combines TRBV5-6 with TRBJ1-3; no clear D gene. Trimming took 3 bases from V and 0 from J, leaving 13 bases between them. This CDR3 contains 16 residues. From germline, CDR1 is SGHDT and CDR2 YYEEEE. The CDR3 sequence: CASSYLVGSSGNTIYF. CDR3 DNA sequence: TGTGCCAGCAGCTACTTGGTGGGCAGCTCTGGAAACACCATATATTTT.

This chain uses TRBV6-6 with TRBJ2-1; a possible D gene is TRBD2 (6 bases). V was shortened by 7 bases and J by 0 bases, with 16 bases between the two germline ends. This CDR3 has 16 amino acids. CDR1 is MNHNY and CDR2 is SVGAGI in the germline V gene (reference sequence). The CDR3 nucleotides read TGTGCCAGCACCCCGAGTGGGGGGAGCTCCTACAATGAGCAGTTCTTC. Its translation: CASTPSGGSSYNEQFF.

This clone was observed a single time. The rearrangement uses TRBV6-5 and TRBJ1-1; D is possibly TRBD1 (6 bases). CDR1 and CDR2 from the germline V gene are MNHEY and SVGAGI. This CDR3 contains 12 residues. Between the trimmed V and J ends, which lost 7 bases and 1 base, there was a span of 7 bases. The DNA for the CDR3 is TGTGCCAGCAAGACAGGGAACACTGAAGCTTTCTTT. Amino acid sequence: CASKTGNTEAFF.

This clone was observed once. V usage is TRBV5-1 and J usage is TRBJ2-1; TRBD2 agrees at 10 bases. V trimming: 3 bases; J trimming: 8 bases; junction bases outside the gene matches: 8. CDR3 length: 15 residues. Germline V gene sequence: CDR1 SGHRS, CDR2 YFSETQ. The CDR3 nucleotides are TGCGCCAGCAGCTCCGCAGCGGGGGGGGTAGATGAGCAGTTCTTC. Its protein is CASSSAAGGVDEQFF.

The table lists this clone with a few counts. The chain employs TRBV2 and TRBJ1-2; D not certain. Trimming removed 2 bases from V and 2 bases from J, with 6 bases in between. CDR1 is SNHLY and CDR2 is FYNNEI in the germline V gene. This CDR3 region has 13 residues. The CDR3 coding sequence is TGTGCCAGCAGTGAAATGGGGAACTATGGCTACACCTTC. The encoded protein is CASSEMGNYGYTF. Based on the CDR3 plus reference TRBV2 and TRBJ1-2, the full variable domain is EPEVTQTPSHQVTQMGQEVILRCVPISNHLYFYWYRQILGQKVEFLVSFYNNEISEKSEIFDDQFSVERPDGSNFTLKIRSTKLEDSAMYFCASSEMGNYGYTFGSGTRLTVV.

Details on this clone: Other nucleotide sequences from this sample produce the same CDR3. The chain joins TRBV4-3 to TRBJ2-7; TRBD1 aligns across 7 bases. Germline V lookup: CDR1 LGHNA, CDR2 YSLEER. Trimming took 0 bases from V and 4 from J; bases not matched to a gene: 3. CDR3 length: 14 amino acids. CDR3 in amino acids: CASSQDGQAYEQYF. The DNA for the CDR3 is TGCGCCAGCAGCCAAGACGGACAGGCATACGAGCAGTACTTC.

This sequence joins TRBV4-2 and TRBJ1-3; 8 bases agree with TRBD1. V lost 4 bases to trimming and J lost 2 bases; unmatched junction nucleotides: 4. The CDR3 contains 15 residues. The V gene's germline CDR1 is LGHNA and CDR2 YNFKEQ. The CDR3 is CASSPQGVPGNTIYF. The DNA for the CDR3 is TGTGCCAGCAGCCCACAGGGGGTCCCTGGAAACACCATATATTTT.

V gene TRBV7-2 combines with J gene TRBJ2-7; 10 nucleotides agree with TRBD2. V was pared by 2 bases and J by 0 bases, with 10 bases of the junction left unmatched. CDR1 and CDR2 from the germline V gene are SGHTA and FQGNSA. This CDR3 contains 18 residues. Here the CDR3 reads CASSLRSGGEIASYEQYF. The CDR3 DNA reads TGTGCCAGCAGCTTAAGGAGCGGGGGGGAAATAGCCTCCTACGAGCAGTACTTC.

The chain recombines TRBV6-1 with TRBJ2-5; D possibly uses TRBD1 or TRBD2 (5 bases each). CDR1 and CDR2 from the germline V gene are MNHNS and SASEGT. Trimming took off 6 bases at V and 2 bases at J, with 13 bases between the two ends. The CDR3 extends over 14 amino acids. The CDR3 nucleotides read TGTGCCAGCAGAATGACTTGGGGGCAAGAGACCCAGTACTTC. It codes for CASRMTWGQETQYF.

The V gene is TRBV7-8, the J gene TRBJ2-1, with TRBD2 identical over 9 bases. From germline, CDR1 is SGHVS and CDR2 FQNEAQ. V lost 4 bases and J lost 2; bases outside the gene matches: 6. CDR3 length: 16 amino acids. Written as DNA, the CDR3 is TGTGCCAGCAGCTCACGACGACTAGCGGCCTACAATGAGCAGTTCTTC. This translates into CASSSRRLAAYNEQFF.

This clone appeared a single time. The chain joins TRBV9 to TRBJ1-1, with 7 bases that match TRBD1. J was trimmed by 3 bases and V by 0 bases; bases with no gene match: 5. The CDR3 sequence is 15 residues long. Per the germline V gene, CDR1 is SGDLS and CDR2 is YYNGEE. CDR3 loop: CASSVVGGADTEAFF. In DNA, the CDR3 is TGTGCCAGCAGCGTAGTAGGGGGCGCAGACACTGAAGCTTTCTTT.

The rearrangement uses TRBV6-6 and TRBJ1-4, with D unresolved. This CDR3 has 13 residues. Germline V gene lookup returns CDR1 MNHNY and CDR2 SVGAGI (reference sequence). Between the trimmed V and J ends, which lost 2 bases and 7 bases, there was a span of 8 bases. The CDR3 DNA is TGTGCCAGCAGTTACGGTGAGGGTGAAAAACTGTTTTTT. Protein sequence: CASSYGEGEKLFF.

The V gene is TRBV15, the J gene TRBJ2-2; D gene unclear. Germline loops: CDR1 LNHNV, CDR2 YYDKDF (reference sequence). V was pared by 0 bases and J by 0 bases, with 11 bases between. The CDR3 has 17 residues. The CDR3 DNA sequence: TGTGCCACCAGCAGAGAAGTCGTGGGGACGAACACCGGGGAGCTGTTTTTT. This gives the protein CATSREVVGTNTGELFF.

The chain carries TRBV4-1 and TRBJ1-2, with a tentative D call TRBD1 (5 bases). This CDR3 spans 15 amino acids. Germline CDR1 is MGHRA and CDR2 is YSYEKL. V was shortened by 0 bases and J by 1 base, with 9 bases between the two germline ends. CDR3 nucleotides: TGCGCCAGCAGCCAAGAAACAGGAGATAACTATGGCTACACCTTC. Translation gives CASSQETGDNYGYTF.

The chain couples TRBV6-4 to TRBJ2-7; 12 nucleotides agree with TRBD2. The CDR3 is 14 amino acids. The trim removed 6 bases at V and 3 bases at J, leaving 3 bases unmatched. Looked up from germline, CDR1 is MRHNA and CDR2 is SNTAGT. The CDR3 nucleotides are TGTGCCAGCAGCCTACTAGCGGGGGGCTACGAGCAGTACTTC. Residues: CASSLLAGGYEQYF.

The chain combines TRBV28 with TRBJ2-7, with 8 bases lining up with TRBD1. The CDR3 sequence is 14 residues long. Germline loops: CDR1 MDHEN, CDR2 SYDVKM. J lost 4 bases, V lost 0 bases, and 2 bases had no gene match. The CDR3 here is CASSLWDRAYEQYF. For the CDR3, the DNA is TGTGCCAGCAGTTTATGGGACAGGGCTTACGAGCAGTACTTC.

This sequence joins TRBV7-8 and TRBJ1-1; 8 positions match TRBD1. From germline, CDR1 is SGHVS and CDR2 FQNEAQ. The CDR3 is 14 residues long. V dropped 7 bases and J dropped 3; count of bases not matched to a gene: 7. The CDR3 here is CASILGQGDTEAFF. CDR3 coding DNA: TGTGCCAGCATCCTCGGACAGGGCGACACTGAAGCTTTCTTT.

The CDR3: CASSESRTFYGYTF. The DNA for the CDR3 is TGCGCCAGCAGTGAGTCTCGGACTTTCTATGGCTACACCTTC. The chain combines TRBV10-1 with TRBJ1-2; no firm D call. Germline values: CDR1 WNHNN, CDR2 SYGVQD (reference sequence). The CDR3 sequence is 14 residues long. V lost 0 bases to trimming and J lost 4 bases, with 9 bases between them.

The chain joins TRBV29-1 to TRBJ1-1; tentative D call: TRBD1 (5 bases). Germline V lookup: CDR1 SQVTM, CDR2 ANQGSEA. V shed 5 bases and J shed 5 bases, with 21 bases lying between them. This CDR3 is 15 amino acids long. For the CDR3, the DNA is TGCAGCGTTCCGAGGATTCAACCGGGGGAGACTGAAGCTTTCTTT. Its translation: CSVPRIQPGETEAFF.

This clone has more than one count but fewer than ten. The chain combines TRBV5-6 with TRBJ1-2; 9 bases align to TRBD1. Germline lookup yields CDR1 SGHDT and CDR2 YYEEEE. J gave up 3 bases and V 4 bases, and 4 bases lay outside the gene matches. The length of the CDR3 is 14 residues. CDR3 region: CASSGTGIDYGYTF. For the CDR3, the DNA is TGTGCCAGCAGCGGGACAGGGATTGACTATGGCTACACCTTC.

CDR3 DNA sequence: TGTGCCAGCAGGCTAGGGACTGGGAACACCGGGGAGCTGTTTTTT. This codes for CASRLGTGNTGELFF. The gene calls are TRBV5-6 and TRBJ2-2, with D possibly TRBD2 on 6 matching bases. Germline CDR1 and CDR2: SGHDT and YYEEEE. Trimming removed 5 bases at V and 1 base at J, with 12 bases between. This CDR3 has 15 amino acids.